The rows below give T cell receptor beta chains drawn from one sample of a study of T cell responses to AZD1222 COVID-19 vaccine. Libraries were prepared by immunoSEQ multiplex PCR; TCRdb keeps only in-frame clonotypes and omits some of them. The table has about 160,000 clones, 70% to 90% seen once. Source: peripheral blood, taken 28 days after the second AZD1222 dose. These receptors were collected from an adult who received the AZD1222 COVID-19 vaccine. The CDR3 runs from the conserved cysteine through the conserved F or W. Fields, in order: J gene, D gene, V gene, CDR3 DNA, CDR3 protein. A D gene is named only where the DNA matches it firmly.

J gene: TRBJ1-5; D gene: TRBD1; V gene: TRBV4-1; CDR3 DNA: TGCGCCAGCAGCCCGGGGAGGGGGCTGGGCAATCAGCCCCAGCATTTT; CDR3 protein: CASSPGRGLGNQPQHF
J gene: TRBJ2-6; D gene: TRBD1; V gene: TRBV10-3; CDR3 DNA: TGTGCCACCTCATGGGACAGGTCCATCTCTGGGGCCAACGTCCTGACTTTC; CDR3 protein: CATSWDRSISGANVLTF
J gene: TRBJ2-3; D gene: TRBD2; V gene: TRBV19; CDR3 DNA: TGTGCCAGTAGTACTTTAGCGGGGGGAATGGATACGCAGTATTTT; CDR3 protein: CASSTLAGGMDTQYF
J gene: TRBJ1-3; D gene: NA; V gene: TRBV6-5; CDR3 DNA: TGTGCCAGCCGGGACCGGACCGGCGGTGGAAACACCATATATTTT; CDR3 protein: CASRDRTGGGNTIYF
J gene: TRBJ1-2; D gene: TRBD1; V gene: TRBV10-3; CDR3 DNA: TGTGCCATCAGTGAGTCAAGGACAGGGTTGGATGGCTACACCTTC; CDR3 protein: CAISESRTGLDGYTF
J gene: TRBJ2-2; D gene: NA; V gene: TRBV29-1; CDR3 DNA: TGCAGCGTTGAGGGCGGGACAAGCACCGGGGAGCTGTTTTTT; CDR3 protein: CSVEGGTSTGELFF
J gene: TRBJ1-6; D gene: NA; V gene: TRBV30; CDR3 DNA: TGTGCCTGGAGGGCTGGGCAGGGTAGTTCACCCCTCCACTTT; CDR3 protein: CAWRAGQGSSPLHF
J gene: TRBJ2-5; D gene: TRBD2; V gene: TRBV3-1/TRBV3-2; CDR3 DNA: TGTGCCAGCAGCCAAGGACGGGAGGCCACCGGGGAGACCCAGTACTTC; CDR3 protein: CASSQGREATGETQYF
J gene: TRBJ1-5; D gene: TRBD1; V gene: TRBV28; CDR3 DNA: TGTGCCAGCACCAAAGATACGACAGGGGCACGGCAGCCCCAGCATTTT; CDR3 protein: CASTKDTTGARQPQHF
J gene: TRBJ1-1; D gene: NA; V gene: TRBV7-8; CDR3 DNA: TGTGCCAGCAGCTTAAGGACCCTCCAACAAGCTTTCTTT; CDR3 protein: CASSLRTLQQAFF